This TCR beta chain was captured in a study of cytomegalovirus exposure and HLA in healthy donors. This CDR3 has 15 residues. Trimming removed 6 bases from V and 2 bases from J; junction bases left unmatched: 4. Per the germline V gene, CDR1 is KGHSH and CDR2 is LQKENI. 13 Jbeta primers and 60 Vbeta primers were used for the PCR. Profiled with immunoSEQ multiplex PCR; TCRdb holds only in-frame clones, not every one. Of around 200,000 clones listed, around three quarters are singletons. The study sampled nominally healthy donors, though unrecorded immune exposures were likely. The study, taken as a whole, reports: The authors confirmed in vitro that three CMV-associated chains were specific for CMV antigens. Most CMV-associated TCR beta chains appeared HLA-restricted in a later analysis.

About this clone itself: Its specificity is not known.

This receptor was obtained from a woman between 50 and 59 years old in good health and CMV-seronegative. This rearrangement joins TRBV18 to TRBJ2-2; TRBD1 aligns across 9 bases. Sequencing was done on a sample of PBMCs. CDR3 coding DNA: TGTGCCAGCTCCTCGGGACAGGGAAACACCGGGGAGCTGTTTTTT. This translates into CASSSGQGNTGELFF.